One and the same sample provided the 6 T cell receptor beta chains below, sequenced in a study of T cells in Graves' hyperthyroidism and ophthalmopathy. Researchers amplified the TCR beta CDR3 regions from RNA transcripts. With the HTBI primer set, the TCR CDR3 went through a first round of RT-PCR. Each CDR3 protein gets one entry after TCRdb re-called the multiplex PCR reads with MiXCR. The sample holds 500,000 to 550,000 distinct CDR3 sequences, less than 25% seen once. The sequenced sample was blood. The receptors come from a man between 18 and 35 years old with Graves' hyperthyroidism.

The CDR3 protein is CSASAGQGIHYGYTF. CDR3 in DNA: TGCAGTGCTAGCGCAGGACAGGGGATCCACTATGGCTACACCTTC. V gene TRBV20-1 combines with J gene TRBJ1-2; TRBD1 matches 9 bases. In germline, CDR1 is DFQATT, CDR2 SNEGSKA (reference sequence). The CDR3 has 15 amino acids. Trimming at V came to 3 bases and at J to 3 bases, leaving 8 bases not matched to a gene.

The table lists this clonotype with many counts. V gene TRBV27 combines with J gene TRBJ2-6; no clear D gene. This CDR3 contains 17 residues. Trimming pared 6 bases from V and 1 base from J, leaving 16 bases between. The V gene's germline CDR1 is MNHEY and CDR2 SMNVEV (reference sequence). CDR3 nucleotides: TGTGCCAGCAGGCCTCGGCGCCTGCCGTCTGGGGCCAACGTCCTGACTTTC. Protein sequence: CASRPRRLPSGANVLTF.

This clonotype was observed at least ten times. The chain employs TRBV6-2 or TRBV6-3 and TRBJ1-1; TRBD1 is a possible D gene (6 bases). The CDR3 contains 22 residues. With 0 bases removed from V and 2 bases from J, the gap between germline ends came to 31 bases. In germline, CDR1 is MNHEY, CDR2 SVGEGT. The CDR3 is CASSYSVITRLPGQLVNTEAFF. CDR3 nucleotide sequence: TGTGCCAGCAGTTACTCGGTTATCACCCGGCTACCGGGACAACTAGTTAACACTGAAGCTTTCTTT.

This clonotype was seen at least ten times. The chain uses TRBV5-1 and TRBJ2-2; D gene ambiguous. The CDR3 consists of 17 residues. With 4 bases removed from V and 0 bases from J, the gap between germline ends came to 16 bases. Looked up from germline, CDR1 is SGHRS and CDR2 is YFSETQ. CDR3 sequence: CASSLLLESTNTGELFF. The CDR3 DNA sequence: TGCGCCAGCAGCCTCCTTTTAGAGTCGACGAACACCGGGGAGCTGTTTTTT. The full variable domain, in which reference TRBV5-1 and TRBJ2-2 provide the parts outside the CDR3, is KAGVTQTPRYLIKTRGQQVTLSCSPISGHRSVSWYQQTPGQGLQFLFEYFSETQRNKGNFPGRFSGRQFSNSRSEMNVSTLELGDSALYLCASSLLLESTNTGELFFGEGSRLTVL.

Comments on this clonotype: A junction boundary mismatches the germline segment, possibly from a read error. The V and J genes are TRBV27 and TRBJ2-7; maybe TRBD2 (5 bases). Germline V lookup: CDR1 MNHEY, CDR2 SMNVEV (reference sequence). The CDR3 sequence is 15 residues long. The CDR3 sequence: CASSLSGIGFYDQYF. The CDR3 nucleotides read TGTGCCAGCAGTTTATCCGGGATAGGGTTCTACGATCAGTACTTC.

The chain carries TRBV6-5 and TRBJ2-2; unclear D gene. This CDR3 contains 12 residues. V was cut by 6 bases and J by 4 bases, with 6 bases left in between. From germline, CDR1 is MNHEY and CDR2 SVGAGI. CDR3: CASRRFTGELFF. The CDR3 bases are TGTGCCAGCAGGAGATTCACCGGGGAGCTGTTTTTT.